This entry lists 29 T cell receptor beta chains sequenced from one sample in a study of T cells in tumors after PD-1 blockade. Assay: immunoSEQ multiplex PCR; the TCRdb copy retains only in-frame clones and omits some. The sample contains about 5,000 clones, roughly 85% of which appear only once. The source was PBMCs, collected after anti-PD-1 therapy. The receptors derive from a human donor with advanced basal cell or squamous cell carcinoma (not recorded which).

This clone was counted a few times. V is TRBV5-4 and J is TRBJ2-5, with D hard to call. Deletions cut 3 bases from V and 1 base from J, with 7 bases between. The CDR3 runs to 13 residues. Germline V gives CDR1 SGHNT, CDR2 YYREEE (reference sequence). The CDR3 sequence is CASSYQTQETQYF. The CDR3 nucleotides are TGTGCCAGCAGCTATCAAACCCAAGAGACCCAGTACTTC.

This rearrangement joins TRBV29-1 to TRBJ2-6; 7 bases line up with TRBD1. The V gene's germline CDR1 is SQVTM and CDR2 ANQGSEA. The ends lost 8 bases at V and 0 bases at J; junction bases unmatched: 13. This CDR3 region has 17 residues. DNA of the CDR3: TGCAGCCCCAGTGGGGACGACAGGGACTCTGGGGCCAACGTCCTGACTTTC. This sequence encodes CSPSGDDRDSGANVLTF.

V is TRBV5-4 and J is TRBJ2-5; TRBD2 agrees at 10 bases. After removal of 0 bases from V and 3 bases from J, the junction contained 8 bases not matched to a gene. CDR3 length: 17 residues. Germline CDR1 and CDR2: SGHNT and YYREEE (reference sequence). This CDR3 reads CASSLEPSGRSKETQYF. CDR3 nucleotide sequence: TGTGCCAGCAGCTTGGAACCTAGCGGGAGATCTAAAGAGACCCAGTACTTC.

V and J are TRBV27 and TRBJ2-2, with 7 bases lining up with TRBD1. CDR1 and CDR2 (germline): MNHEY, SMNVEV (reference sequence). J was trimmed by 7 bases and V by 5 bases; bases with no gene match: 7. This CDR3 has 14 residues. The CDR3 DNA is TGTGCCAGCAGTATTCAGGGGGATAACGGGGAGCTGTTTTTT. Its translation: CASSIQGDNGELFF.

This clone was counted only a few times. The chain links TRBV27 to TRBJ2-3, with a weak D call TRBD2 (6 bases). The V end was cut by 5 bases, the J end by 0 bases, with 15 bases between. The CDR3 is made up of 16 amino acids. Germline-derived CDR1 and CDR2 are MNHEY and SMNVEV (reference sequence). This chain's CDR3 is CASSRPPGTSTDTQYF. As DNA, the CDR3 is TGTGCCAGCAGTCGCCCCCCGGGGACTAGCACAGATACGCAGTATTTT.

V usage is TRBV28 and J usage is TRBJ2-3; possibly TRBD2 for D (6 bases). Germline lookup yields CDR1 MDHEN and CDR2 SYDVKM. V lost 4 bases to trimming and J lost 5 bases, with 16 bases between them. The CDR3 has 15 residues. CDR3 nucleotides: TGTGCCAGCAGTTCATCGGGGGAAGGAGGAGATACGCAGTATTTT. Its protein is CASSSSGEGGDTQYF.

The J gene is TRBJ1-1, the V gene TRBV7-2; the D is unclear. V was cut by 3 bases and J by 4 bases, with 15 bases left in between. Germline V gene lookup returns CDR1 SGHTA and CDR2 FQGNSA. The CDR3 consists of 15 residues. Here the CDR3 DNA reads TGTGCCAGCAGCTTCAGGCAGTGGGTAGGCACTGAAGCTTTCTTT. Protein sequence: CASSFRQWVGTEAFF. Full variable domain (remainder filled in from reference TRBV7-2 and TRBJ1-1): GAGVSQSPSNKVTEKGKDVELRCDPISGHTALYWYRQSLGQGLEFLIYFQGNSAPDKSGLPSDRFSAERTGGSVSTLTIQRTQQEDSAVYLCASSFRQWVGTEAFFGQGTRLTVV.

The chain employs TRBV4-1 and TRBJ1-6; TRBD1 aligns across 7 bases. V was pared by 5 bases and J by 0 bases, with 10 bases of the junction left unmatched. The CDR3 covers 18 residues. Germline CDR1 MGHRA, CDR2 YSYEKL. In nucleotides, the CDR3 is TGCGCCAGCAGCGCGATAGCAGGGGGAAACTCCTATAATTCACCCCTCCACTTT. Translating it yields CASSAIAGGNSYNSPLHF.

The CDR3 sequence: CASRNPSTGELFF. CDR3 nucleotides: TGCGCCAGCAGGAACCCTAGCACCGGGGAGCTGTTTTTT. This chain joins TRBV10-1 and TRBJ2-2; D not resolved. CDR3 length equals 13 residues. Looked up from germline, CDR1 is WNHNN and CDR2 is SYGVQD (reference sequence). The ends were cut back, 6 bases at V and 4 bases at J, with 9 bases in the middle.

V gene TRBV29-1 combines with J gene TRBJ2-1; TRBD2 agrees at 9 bases. CDR1 and CDR2 from the germline V gene are SQVTM and ANQGSEA. V dropped 4 bases and J dropped 9; count of bases not matched to a gene: 10. This CDR3 contains 14 residues. CDR3 in DNA: TGCAGCGTTGCTGGCGGGGGGGCATGGAGTGAGCAGTTCTTC. Its translation is CSVAGGGAWSEQFF.

This clone was detected a few times. The rearrangement joins TRBV15 to TRBJ2-1; 8 bases are shared with TRBD2. The germline V gene has CDR1 LNHNV and CDR2 YYDKDF (reference sequence). This CDR3 spans 15 amino acids. After removal of 2 bases from V and 3 bases from J, the junction contained 3 bases not matched to a gene. The CDR3 nucleotides read TGTGCCACCAGCAGAAACAGCGGGGGCTACAATGAGCAGTTCTTC. As protein: CATSRNSGGYNEQFF.

The J gene is TRBJ1-1, the V gene TRBV13; no clear D. The germline gives CDR1 PRHDT, CDR2 FYEKMQ (reference sequence). Trimming shortened V by 1 base and J by 3 bases, and 3 bases separated the two germline ends. The CDR3 is made up of 12 amino acids. This CDR3 is CASSLEDTEAFF. The CDR3 nucleotides read TGTGCCAGCAGCTTAGAGGACACTGAAGCTTTCTTT.

This chain connects TRBV4-3 to TRBJ1-6; TRBD1 aligns across 8 bases. The CDR3 is made up of 18 amino acids. The germline gives CDR1 LGHNA, CDR2 YSLEER. Trimming at V came to 1 base and at J to 5 bases, leaving 10 bases not matched to a gene. As DNA, the CDR3 is TGCGCCAGCAGCCAAGCGACAGGGGCCGGATCACATAATTCACCCCTCCACTTT. Protein sequence: CASSQATGAGSHNSPLHF.

The chain employs TRBV11-3 and TRBJ2-5, with D possibly being TRBD2 (5 bases). This CDR3 spans 15 amino acids. Per the germline V gene, CDR1 is SGHNT and CDR2 is YENEEA. Trimming shortened V by 1 base and J by 2 bases, and 11 bases separated the two germline ends. CDR3 sequence reads: CASSLGFGEQETQYF. The CDR3 DNA is TGTGCCAGCAGCTTAGGATTCGGGGAACAAGAGACCCAGTACTTC.

The J gene is TRBJ1-1, the V gene TRBV4-3, with 7 bases matching TRBD1. The V gene's germline CDR1 is LGHNA and CDR2 YSLEER. The CDR3 runs to 14 residues. The V segment lost 2 bases and the J segment 3 bases; nucleotides outside the gene matches: 3. The CDR3 is CASSQNDRDTEAFF. The CDR3 coding sequence is TGCGCCAGCAGCCAAAATGACAGGGACACTGAAGCTTTCTTT.

The rearrangement uses TRBV5-1 and TRBJ2-1; 13 bases agree with TRBD2. This CDR3 comprises 16 residues. Germline CDR1 and CDR2: SGHRS and YFSETQ. The V and J ends lost 4 bases and 7 bases, in that order; junction bases with no gene match: 8. The DNA for the CDR3 is TGCGCCAGCAGCCCCGGACTAGCGGGGGTGCGGAATGAGCAGTTCTTC. This codes for CASSPGLAGVRNEQFF.

In DNA form, the CDR3 reads TGTGCCAGCAGCGTAGTCGACTCGGGTGAAGCTTTCTTT. Translating gives CASSVVDSGEAFF. The chain couples TRBV9 to TRBJ1-1; D gene unclear. V was trimmed by 0 bases and J by 7 bases, leaving 10 bases between them. The CDR3 totals 13 residues. Germline CDR1 and CDR2: SGDLS and YYNGEE.

The chain combines TRBV25-1 with TRBJ2-2; TRBD1 agrees at 7 bases. Trimming removed 4 bases from V and 5 bases from J; junction bases left unmatched: 4. CDR1 is MGHDK, CDR2 SYGVNS, per germline. This CDR3 is built from 14 residues. DNA of the CDR3: TGTGCCAGCAGTGGTCCACAGGGGACCGGGGAGCTGTTTTTT. As protein: CASSGPQGTGELFF.

The chain uses TRBV6-5 and TRBJ2-7; 7 bases are a match to TRBD1. The CDR3 covers 15 residues. CDR1 and CDR2 from the germline V gene are MNHEY and SVGAGI. After removal of 5 bases from V and 0 bases from J, the junction contained 7 bases not matched to a gene. CDR3 in amino acids: CASSTPGQRSYEQYF. DNA of the CDR3: TGTGCCAGCAGTACACCGGGACAGCGCTCCTACGAGCAGTACTTC.

This chain uses TRBV5-4 with TRBJ2-2; 7 nucleotides agree with TRBD1. Germline CDR1 reads SGHNT; CDR2 reads YYREEE (reference sequence). The CDR3 consists of 16 residues. The V and J ends lost 8 bases and 3 bases, in that order; junction bases with no gene match: 13. The CDR3 DNA reads TGTGCCAGTAGCCCAATCCGGACAGGTTACACCGGGGAGCTGTTTTTT. Amino acids: CASSPIRTGYTGELFF.

V and J are TRBV6-2 or TRBV6-3 and TRBJ2-1; perhaps D is TRBD1 or TRBD2 (5 bases each). The V gene's germline CDR1 is MNHEY and CDR2 SVGEGT. This CDR3 is 18 amino acids long. V was pared by 5 bases and J by 4 bases, with 24 bases between. The CDR3 region has the DNA TGTGCCAGCAGTGGGATGATGGGGGATGTAAGCCCTTACAATGAGCAGTTCTTC. This gives the protein CASSGMMGDVSPYNEQFF.

This clone was detected a few times. This sequence joins TRBV19 and TRBJ2-2; the match to TRBD2 covers 9 bases. Per germline, CDR1 LNHDA and CDR2 SQIVND (reference sequence). V was clipped by 5 bases and J by 4 bases; unmatched bases: 8. This CDR3 is built from 16 residues. CDR3 residues: CASSPRGGATTGELFF. The CDR3 DNA sequence: TGTGCCAGTAGTCCACGCGGGGGGGCCACCACCGGGGAGCTGTTTTTT.

The genes are TRBV5-4 and TRBJ2-1; 14 bases are shared with TRBD2. V was clipped by 4 bases and J by 8 bases; unmatched bases: 14. The CDR3 sequence is 18 residues long. Germline CDR1 and CDR2: SGHNT and YYREEE (reference sequence). In nucleotides, the CDR3 is TGTGCCAGCAGCCCCGTGCCCCCGGGACTAGCGGGGGTCTATGAGCAGTTCTTC. Protein sequence: CASSPVPPGLAGVYEQFF.

This sequence joins TRBV19 and TRBJ1-1; TRBD1 matches at 8 bases. With 2 bases clipped from V and 5 bases from J, the junction kept 16 bases outside the gene matches. The CDR3 is made up of 18 amino acids. Per the germline V gene, CDR1 is LNHDA and CDR2 is SQIVND (reference sequence). The CDR3 reads CASSIYRITGGALTEAFF. CDR3 sequence (DNA): TGTGCCAGTAGTATATATCGGATAACAGGGGGGGCTCTTACTGAAGCTTTCTTT.

The chain links TRBV28 to TRBJ2-2, with 12 bases matching TRBD1. The V and J ends lost 8 bases and 4 bases, in that order; junction bases with no gene match: 11. Germline assignment: CDR1 MDHEN and CDR2 SYDVKM. The CDR3 runs to 17 residues. The CDR3 reads CASDRDRGPSFTGELFF. CDR3 DNA sequence: TGTGCCAGCGACCGGGACAGGGGGCCTAGTTTCACCGGGGAGCTGTTTTTT.

The chain has TRBV3-1 (or the pseudogene TRBV3-2) and TRBJ2-7, with TRBD1 matching over 7 bases. The germline CDR1 and CDR2 sequences are LGHDT and YNNKEL (reference sequence). After removal of 5 bases from V and 5 bases from J, the junction contained 9 bases not matched to a gene. The CDR3 has 14 amino acids. The DNA for the CDR3 is TGTGCCAGCAGCGACAGGGTAGTAATCCACGAGCAGTACTTC. Its protein is CASSDRVVIHEQYF.

This clone was counted once. V gene TRBV28 combines with J gene TRBJ1-2; TRBD1 might be the D (5 bases). Germline-derived CDR1 and CDR2 are MDHEN and SYDVKM. V lost 3 bases, J lost 1 base, and 9 bases lay in between. CDR3 length equals 14 residues. As DNA, the CDR3 is TGTGCCAGCAGTTTGGCCAGGGTTAACTATGGCTACACCTTC. Its protein is CASSLARVNYGYTF.

V is TRBV9 and J is TRBJ2-3, with 7 bases matching TRBD2. The germline gives CDR1 SGDLS, CDR2 YYNGEE. The CDR3 totals 14 residues. V shed 4 bases, J shed 5 bases, and the junction held 7 bases outside the gene matches. The CDR3 sequence is CASSKRGDQDTQYF. The CDR3 coding sequence is TGTGCCAGCAGCAAACGGGGGGACCAAGATACGCAGTATTTT.

J is TRBJ1-1 and V is TRBV2, with a weak D call TRBD1 (6 bases). Trimming left V 6 bases short and J 3 bases short, with 17 bases between. This CDR3 region has 15 residues. Germline loops: CDR1 SNHLY, CDR2 FYNNEI. The CDR3 reads CASRAASGDYTEAFF. CDR3 nucleotides: TGTGCCAGCAGAGCCGCCTCAGGGGACTACACTGAAGCTTTCTTT.